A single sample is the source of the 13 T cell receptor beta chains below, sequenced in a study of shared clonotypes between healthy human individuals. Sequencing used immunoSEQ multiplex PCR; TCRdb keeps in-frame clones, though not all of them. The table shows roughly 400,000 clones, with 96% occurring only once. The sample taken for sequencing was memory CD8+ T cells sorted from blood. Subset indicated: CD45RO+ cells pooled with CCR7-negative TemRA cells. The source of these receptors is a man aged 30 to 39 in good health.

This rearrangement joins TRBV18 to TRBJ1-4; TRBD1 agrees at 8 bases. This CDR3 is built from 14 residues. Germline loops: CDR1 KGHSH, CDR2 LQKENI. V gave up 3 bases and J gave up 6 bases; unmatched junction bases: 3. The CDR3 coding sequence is TGTGCCAGCTCACCGCAACAGGGGGATGAAAAACTGTTTTTT. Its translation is CASSPQQGDEKLFF.

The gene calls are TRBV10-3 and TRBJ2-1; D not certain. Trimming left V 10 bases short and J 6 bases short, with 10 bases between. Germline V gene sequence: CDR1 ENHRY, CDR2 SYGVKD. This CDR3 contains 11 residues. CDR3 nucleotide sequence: TGTGCCACACTCCGGGCCAATGAGCAGTTCTTC. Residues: CATLRANEQFF.

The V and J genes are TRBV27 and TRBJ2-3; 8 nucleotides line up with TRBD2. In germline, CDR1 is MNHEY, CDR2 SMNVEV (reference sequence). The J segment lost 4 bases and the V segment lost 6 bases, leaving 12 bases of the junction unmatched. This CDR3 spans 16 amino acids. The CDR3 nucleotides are TGTGCCAGCAGCCATGAACATGGACTAGCAGCAGATACGCAGTATTTT. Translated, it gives CASSHEHGLAADTQYF.

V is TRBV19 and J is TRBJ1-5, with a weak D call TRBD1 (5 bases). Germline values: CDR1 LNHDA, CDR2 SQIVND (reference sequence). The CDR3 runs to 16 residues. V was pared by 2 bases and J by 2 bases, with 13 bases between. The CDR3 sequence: CASSIFRASGNQPQHF. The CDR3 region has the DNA TGTGCCAGTAGTATATTCAGGGCTTCGGGCAATCAGCCCCAGCATTTT.

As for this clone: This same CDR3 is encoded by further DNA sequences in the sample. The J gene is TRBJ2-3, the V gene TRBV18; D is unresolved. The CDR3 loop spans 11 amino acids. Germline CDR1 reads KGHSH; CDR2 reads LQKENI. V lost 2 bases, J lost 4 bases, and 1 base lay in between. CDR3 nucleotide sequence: TGTGCCAGCTCACCATCAGATACGCAGTATTTT. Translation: CASSPSDTQYF.

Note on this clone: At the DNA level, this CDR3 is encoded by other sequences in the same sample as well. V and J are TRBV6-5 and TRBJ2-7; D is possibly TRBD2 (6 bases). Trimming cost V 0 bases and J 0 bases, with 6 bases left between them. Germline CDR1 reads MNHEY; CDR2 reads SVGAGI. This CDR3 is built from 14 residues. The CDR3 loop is CASSYSGGSYEQYF. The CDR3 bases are TGTGCCAGCAGTTACTCGGGGGGCTCCTACGAGCAGTACTTC.

The CDR3 DNA reads as TGCGCCAGCAGCCCAGAGGTTTCCACAGATACGCAGTATTTT. It codes for CASSPEVSTDTQYF. The V and J genes are TRBV4-1 and TRBJ2-3; D uncertain. The CDR3 sequence is 14 residues long. The V gene's germline CDR1 is MGHRA and CDR2 YSYEKL. Trimming removed 4 bases at V and 2 bases at J, with 10 bases between.

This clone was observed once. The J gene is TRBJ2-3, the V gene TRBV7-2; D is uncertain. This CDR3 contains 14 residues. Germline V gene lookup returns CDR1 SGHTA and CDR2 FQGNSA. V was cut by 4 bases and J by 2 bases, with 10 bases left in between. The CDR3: CASSSTGSTDTQYF. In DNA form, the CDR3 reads TGTGCCAGCAGCTCGACTGGATCCACAGATACGCAGTATTTT.

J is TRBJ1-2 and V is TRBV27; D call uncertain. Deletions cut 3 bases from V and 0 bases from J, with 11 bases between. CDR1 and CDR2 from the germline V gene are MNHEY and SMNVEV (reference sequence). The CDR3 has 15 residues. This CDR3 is CASSFSGNTNYGYTF. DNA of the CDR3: TGTGCCAGCAGTTTTTCCGGGAATACTAACTATGGCTACACCTTC.

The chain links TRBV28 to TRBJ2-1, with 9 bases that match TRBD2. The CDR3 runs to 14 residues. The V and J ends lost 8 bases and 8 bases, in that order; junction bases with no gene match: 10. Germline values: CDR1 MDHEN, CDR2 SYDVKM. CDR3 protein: CASPAGGPGDEQFF. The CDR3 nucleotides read TGTGCCAGCCCGGCGGGAGGGCCGGGCGATGAGCAGTTCTTC.

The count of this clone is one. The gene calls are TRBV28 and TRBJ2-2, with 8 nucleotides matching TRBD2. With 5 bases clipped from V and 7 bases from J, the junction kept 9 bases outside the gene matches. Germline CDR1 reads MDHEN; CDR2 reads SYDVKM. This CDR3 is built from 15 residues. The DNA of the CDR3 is TGTGCCAGCAGTCCCCGGGAGGGCTTGGGCGGGGAGCTGTTTTTT. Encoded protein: CASSPREGLGGELFF.

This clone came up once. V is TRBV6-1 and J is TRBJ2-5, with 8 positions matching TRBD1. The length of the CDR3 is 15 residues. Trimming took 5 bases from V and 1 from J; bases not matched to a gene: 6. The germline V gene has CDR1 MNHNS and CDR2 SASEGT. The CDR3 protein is CASSTPRGLQETQYF. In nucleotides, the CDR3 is TGTGCCAGCAGTACCCCCAGGGGGCTCCAAGAGACCCAGTACTTC.

Here the CDR3 DNA reads TGCGCCAGCAAACCCGGGACACAGAACACTGAAGCTTTCTTT. Translated: CASKPGTQNTEAFF. The chain has TRBV5-1 and TRBJ1-1; possible D gene TRBD1, 6 bases. Deletions cut 6 bases from V and 1 base from J, with 13 bases between. Germline V gives CDR1 SGHRS, CDR2 YFSETQ. The CDR3 consists of 14 residues.